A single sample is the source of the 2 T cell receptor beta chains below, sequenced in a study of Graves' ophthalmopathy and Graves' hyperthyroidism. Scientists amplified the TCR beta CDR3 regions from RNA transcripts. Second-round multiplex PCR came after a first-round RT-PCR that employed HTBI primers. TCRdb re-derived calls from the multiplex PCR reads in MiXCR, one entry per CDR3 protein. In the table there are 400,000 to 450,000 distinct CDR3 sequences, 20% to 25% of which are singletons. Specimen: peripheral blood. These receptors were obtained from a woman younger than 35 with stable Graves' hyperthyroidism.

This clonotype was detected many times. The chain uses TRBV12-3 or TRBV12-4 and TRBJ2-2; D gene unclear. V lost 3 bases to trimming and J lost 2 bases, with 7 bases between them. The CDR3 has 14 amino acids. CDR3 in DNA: TGTGCCAGCAGTTTGCCGGAAAACACCGGGGAGCTGTTTTTT. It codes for CASSLPENTGELFF.

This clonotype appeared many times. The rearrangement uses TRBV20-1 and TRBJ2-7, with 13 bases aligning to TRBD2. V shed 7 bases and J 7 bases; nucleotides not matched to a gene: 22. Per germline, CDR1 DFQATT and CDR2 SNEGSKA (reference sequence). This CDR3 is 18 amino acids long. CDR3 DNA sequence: TGCAGTGTTCCGCCCCGACCGACTAGGACTAGCGGGAGCGGTGAGCAGTACTTC. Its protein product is CSVPPRPTRTSGSGEQYF.